This T cell receptor (beta chain) was identified during a study of CD8+ T cells in alopecia areata. cDNA serving as the sequencing template came from extracted, reverse transcribed RNA. Data came from immunoSEQ multiplex PCR; TCRdb stores just in-frame clones and leaves some out. The data contain some 31,000 clones, roughly 80% of them singletons. Germline values: CDR1 GTSNPN, CDR2 SVGIG (reference sequence). Trimming took 2 bases from V and 1 from J, leaving 8 bases between them. The CDR3 length is 13 residues. The sample taken for sequencing was NKG2D-low CD8+ T cells sorted from blood. V usage is TRBV30 and J usage is TRBJ1-1; D is uncertain. The sequence came from a human donor with alopecia areata. CDR3 sequence: CAWSQVENTEAFF. CDR3 DNA sequence: TGTGCCTGGAGTCAGGTGGAGAACACTGAAGCTTTCTTT.